The rows below give T cell receptor beta chains drawn from one sample of a study of spatial heterogeneity in lung cancer. TCRdb recomputed calls from the 5' RACE reads with MiXCR, one row per CDR3 protein. The table has over 8,500 distinct CDR3 sequences, over 9.5% seen once. Material: lung tumor tissue, obtained at surgery. The receptor source for this set is a male donor with early-stage non-small cell lung cancer. Each CDR3 is given with its conserved first and last residue. The D gene is left open where the match is weak. The size of a clone is reported for some rows only, either as once, few or many, or as a class for expanded clones.

>TRBJ2-1|TRBD2|.|TRBV7-2
CASSLTSGVYNEQFF
TGTGCCAGCAGCTTAACTAGCGGGGTTTACAATGAGCAGTTCTTC
>TRBJ2-4|TRBD2|.|TRBV7-2
CASSSSSGGAPIQYF
TGTGCCAGCAGCTCCTCTAGCGGGGGGGCCCCCATTCAGTACTTC
>TRBJ1-1|.|many|TRBV3-1
CASSQGVFGTEAFF
TGTGCCAGCAGCCAAGGGGTCTTCGGCACTGAAGCTTTCTTT
>TRBJ1-2|.|.|TRBV3-1
CASSQGRYGYTF
TGTGCCAGCAGCCAAGGGCGGTATGGCTACACCTTC
>TRBJ2-1|TRBD2|few|TRBV11-1
CASSFRLAGGGSYNEQFF
TGTGCCAGCAGCTTCCGACTAGCGGGGGGCGGGTCCTACAATGAGCAGTTCTTC
>TRBJ2-1|TRBD2|few|TRBV7-6
CASRPTSGGPGEQFF
TGTGCCAGCAGGCCGACTAGCGGGGGCCCCGGGGAGCAGTTCTTC
>TRBJ2-5|.|many|TRBV6-1
CASSEALEYQYF
TGTGCCAGCAGTGAAGCTTTGGAATACCAGTACTTC
>TRBJ1-2|TRBD1|few|TRBV4-1
CASSQDGQGAGGYTF
TGCGCCAGCAGCCAAGACGGGCAGGGGGCTGGTGGCTACACCTTC
>TRBJ1-6|.|few|TRBV2
CASIAGENSPLHF
TGTGCCAGCATCGCAGGGGAAAATTCACCCCTCCACTTT
>TRBJ2-1|TRBD1|many|TRBV27
CASSPNRGGQYNEQFF
TGTGCCAGCAGCCCTAACAGGGGCGGCCAATACAATGAGCAGTTCTTC
>TRBJ2-5|TRBD1|many|TRBV20-1
CRAGQGNQETQYF
TGCAGGGCCGGACAGGGGAATCAAGAGACCCAGTACTTC
>TRBJ2-5|TRBD1|many|TRBV29-1
CSVGTGINTETQYF
TGCAGCGTGGGGACAGGAATCAACACGGAGACCCAGTACTTC
>TRBJ2-2|TRBD1|few|TRBV5-8
CASSFPITDRGRTGELFF
TGTGCCAGCAGCTTCCCCATCACCGACAGGGGTAGAACCGGGGAGCTGTTTTTT
>TRBJ1-5|TRBD1|.|TRBV6-2/TRBV6-3
CASRRDSNNQPQHF
TGTGCCAGCAGACGGGACAGCAACAATCAGCCCCAGCATTTT